Following are 11 T cell receptor beta chains from one sample sequenced in a study of cytomegalovirus exposure and HLA in healthy donors. The PCR was carried out with 60 Vbeta primers and 13 Jbeta primers. TCRdb's copy holds only in-frame clones and misses some; the assay was immunoSEQ multiplex PCR. The repertoire holds around 170,000 clones, with roughly 72% as singletons. The specimen was PBMCs. Source of these receptors: a man between 40 and 49 years old in good health and CMV-seronegative.

This sequence joins TRBV5-1 and TRBJ1-3; D is possibly TRBD1 (6 bases). Germline V lookup: CDR1 SGHRS, CDR2 YFSETQ. The CDR3 contains 14 residues. Between the trimmed V and J ends, which lost 6 bases and 1 base, there was a span of 11 bases. The CDR3 bases are TGCGCCAGCATGGTTACAGGGTCTGGAAACACCATATATTTT. Amino acids: CASMVTGSGNTIYF. The variable domain in full, completed from reference TRBV5-1 and TRBJ1-3, reads KAGVTQTPRYLIKTRGQQVTLSCSPISGHRSVSWYQQTPGQGLQFLFEYFSETQRNKGNFPGRFSGRQFSNSRSEMNVSTLELGDSALYLCASMVTGSGNTIYFGEGSWLTVV.

This clone was counted a few times. The chain combines TRBV7-9 with TRBJ2-1, with a weak D call TRBD2 (5 bases). Germline V gene data show CDR1 as SEHNR and CDR2 as FQNEAQ (reference sequence). V gave up 3 bases and J gave up 7 bases, with 22 bases separating them. The CDR3 loop spans 17 amino acids. This chain's CDR3 is CASSLSGATLAKNEQFF. The CDR3 region has the DNA TGTGCCAGCAGCTTGAGTGGTGCAACTCTAGCAAAGAATGAGCAGTTCTTC. Full variable domain (outside the CDR3, taken from reference TRBV7-9 and TRBJ2-1): DTGVSQNPRHKITKRGQNVTFRCDPISEHNRLYWYRQTLGQGPEFLTYFQNEAQLEKSRLLSDRFSAERPKGSFSTLEIQRTEQGDSAMYLCASSLSGATLAKNEQFFGPGTRLTVL.

V usage is TRBV7-2 and J usage is TRBJ2-1, with D tentatively TRBD2 (6 bases). Germline V gives CDR1 SGHTA, CDR2 FQGNSA. The V and J ends lost 0 bases and 6 bases respectively, with 12 bases between them. The CDR3 runs to 15 residues. This chain's CDR3 is CASSLARGLFNEQFF. The CDR3 nucleotides read TGTGCCAGCAGCTTAGCGCGGGGACTTTTCAATGAGCAGTTCTTC.

The V call is TRBV6-6, the J call TRBJ1-2; D is undetermined. Germline lookup yields CDR1 MNHNY and CDR2 SVGAGI (reference sequence). This CDR3 has 12 amino acids. The V end lost 4 bases, the J end lost 2 bases, and 5 bases lay between the germline ends. CDR3 bases: TGTGCCAGCAGTTCTACGAACTATGGCTACACCTTC. Translated: CASSSTNYGYTF.

This clone was seen only once. The genes are TRBV7-2 and TRBJ1-5; D possibly corresponds to TRBD1 (5 bases). The CDR3 is made up of 14 amino acids. Trimming removed 5 bases at V and 5 bases at J, with 13 bases between. From germline, CDR1 is SGHTA and CDR2 FQGNSA. The CDR3: CASSPGRVHQPQHF. The DNA for the CDR3 is TGTGCCAGCAGCCCCGGCAGGGTGCATCAGCCCCAGCATTTT.

The rearrangement links TRBV28 to TRBJ1-5, with 7 bases matching TRBD1. CDR3 size: 15 residues. The germline V gene has CDR1 MDHEN and CDR2 SYDVKM. J was trimmed by 1 base and V by 5 bases; bases with no gene match: 5. The CDR3 protein is CASSPGGMSNQPQHF. Here the CDR3 DNA reads TGTGCCAGCAGTCCAGGGGGTATGAGCAATCAGCCCCAGCATTTT.

The chain joins TRBV2 to TRBJ1-1, with D tentatively TRBD1 (6 bases). Germline-derived CDR1 and CDR2 are SNHLY and FYNNEI. V gave up 5 bases and J gave up 6 bases, with 13 bases separating them. CDR3 length equals 13 residues. CDR3 nucleotide sequence: TGTGCCAGCAGTTTACAGGGATTCGCTGAAGCTTTCTTT. It is translated as CASSLQGFAEAFF.

The V gene is TRBV2, the J gene TRBJ1-1; D call uncertain. V dropped 0 bases and J dropped 5 bases, with 4 bases sitting between them. CDR3 length: 12 amino acids. Germline CDR1 is SNHLY and CDR2 is FYNNEI. The DNA of the CDR3 is TGTGCCAGCAGTGAAGCCAGGACTGAAGCTTTCTTT. Protein: CASSEARTEAFF.

The gene calls are TRBV18 and TRBJ2-1; 10 bases line up with TRBD1. The CDR3 spans 15 residues. With 4 bases clipped from V and 4 bases from J, the junction kept 4 bases outside the gene matches. The germline gives CDR1 KGHSH, CDR2 LQKENI. CDR3 residues: CASSLDRGRYNEQFF. In nucleotides, the CDR3 is TGTGCCAGCTCACTGGACAGGGGGAGATACAATGAGCAGTTCTTC.

The V and J genes are TRBV28 and TRBJ2-7, with a tentative D call TRBD1 (6 bases). Germline values: CDR1 MDHEN, CDR2 SYDVKM. Trimming took off 8 bases at V and 3 bases at J, with 8 bases between the two ends. This CDR3 spans 11 amino acids. The CDR3 sequence is CASRDNYEQYF. Here the CDR3 DNA reads TGTGCCAGCCGGGACAACTACGAGCAGTACTTC.

Only a few counts were recorded for this clone. The identical CDR3 is also encoded by other nucleotide sequences in the sample. J is TRBJ2-1 and V is TRBV5-1; maybe TRBD2 (5 bases). The CDR3 runs to 16 residues. Trimming took off 3 bases at V and 0 bases at J, with 13 bases between the two ends. From germline, CDR1 is SGHRS and CDR2 YFSETQ. The CDR3 DNA reads as TGCGCCAGCAGCTCGTCCGGAACTAGCTCCTACAATGAGCAGTTCTTC. Translating it yields CASSSSGTSSYNEQFF. The complete variable domain, with remaining parts taken from reference TRBV5-1 and TRBJ2-1, reads KAGVTQTPRYLIKTRGQQVTLSCSPISGHRSVSWYQQTPGQGLQFLFEYFSETQRNKGNFPGRFSGRQFSNSRSEMNVSTLELGDSALYLCASSSSGTSSYNEQFFGPGTRLTVL.